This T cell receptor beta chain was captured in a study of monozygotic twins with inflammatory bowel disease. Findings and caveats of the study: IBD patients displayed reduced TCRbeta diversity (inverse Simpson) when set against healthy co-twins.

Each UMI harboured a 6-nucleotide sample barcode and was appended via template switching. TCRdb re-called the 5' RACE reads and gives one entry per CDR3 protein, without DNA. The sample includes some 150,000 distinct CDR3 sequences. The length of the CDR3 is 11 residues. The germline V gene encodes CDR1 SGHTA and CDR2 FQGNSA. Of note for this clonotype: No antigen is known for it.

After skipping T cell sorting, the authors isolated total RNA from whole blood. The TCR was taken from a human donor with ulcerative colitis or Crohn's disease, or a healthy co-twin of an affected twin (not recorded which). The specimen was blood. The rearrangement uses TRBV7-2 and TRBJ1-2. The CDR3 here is CASSLNYGYTF.